Following are 16 T cell receptor beta chains from one sample sequenced in a study of T cell changes during pregnancy in multiple sclerosis. Profiled with immunoSEQ multiplex PCR; TCRdb holds only in-frame clones, not every one. The table includes roughly 77,000 clones, roughly 92% detected once. Here the sequenced sample was peripheral blood, taken in the second trimester of pregnancy. These receptors came from a female donor with multiple sclerosis, enrolled in a pregnancy study.

The V call is TRBV4-2, the J call TRBJ2-5; D perhaps matches TRBD1 (6 bases). Trimming cost V 4 bases and J 4 bases, with 19 bases left between them. CDR1 LGHNA and CDR2 YNFKEQ come from the germline V gene. The CDR3 consists of 16 residues. CDR3 residues: CASSPSGERGRETQYF. CDR3 DNA sequence: TGTGCCAGCAGCCCTTCAGGGGAGAGAGGTCGAGAGACCCAGTACTTC.

In DNA, the CDR3 is TGTGCCAGCAGCTTAGGTGTGGCAGATGGGCCCCAGCATTTT. Translated, it gives CASSLGVADGPQHF. The rearrangement links TRBV7-6 to TRBJ1-5; D ambiguous. The length of the CDR3 is 14 residues. Trimming took off 1 base at V and 9 bases at J, with 13 bases between the two ends. CDR1 and CDR2 (germline): SGHVS, FNYEAQ.

This chain joins TRBV11-3 and TRBJ2-1, with D perhaps matching TRBD2 (6 bases). CDR3 length: 13 residues. Germline lookup yields CDR1 SGHNT and CDR2 YENEEA. Trimming stripped 3 bases from V and 6 bases from J, with 9 bases between. In nucleotides, the CDR3 is TGTGCCAGCAGCTTTGGTAGCGGCAATGAGCAGTTCTTC. Amino acid sequence: CASSFGSGNEQFF.

This chain uses TRBV13 with TRBJ2-1; possibly TRBD1 for D (5 bases). The CDR3 extends over 16 amino acids. Germline V lookup: CDR1 PRHDT, CDR2 FYEKMQ (reference sequence). V dropped 5 bases and J dropped 1 base, with 15 bases sitting between them. CDR3 DNA: TGTGCCAGCAGCCGAACCCGGACACTGTCCTACAATGAGCAGTTCTTC. Amino acids: CASSRTRTLSYNEQFF.

This clone came up once. This chain uses TRBV18 with TRBJ2-5, with D tentatively TRBD1 (5 bases). Germline assignment: CDR1 KGHSH and CDR2 LQKENI. Between the trimmed V and J ends, which lost 0 bases and 0 bases, there was a span of 8 bases. The CDR3 runs to 15 residues. The CDR3 sequence is CASSPPGRDQETQYF. CDR3 DNA: TGTGCCAGCTCACCACCGGGCAGGGACCAAGAGACCCAGTACTTC.

The V and J genes are TRBV16 and TRBJ2-7; the D gene is possibly TRBD2 (5 bases). This CDR3 region has 12 residues. Trimming left V 3 bases short and J 7 bases short, with 10 bases between. In germline, CDR1 is KGHSY, CDR2 FQNENV. DNA for the CDR3: TGTGCCAGCAGCCAGGACTCTATGGAGCAGTACTTC. This sequence encodes CASSQDSMEQYF.

The J gene is TRBJ2-1, the V gene TRBV5-1; 12 bases line up with TRBD2. The CDR3 has 15 residues. The V gene's germline CDR1 is SGHRS and CDR2 YFSETQ. V was clipped by 0 bases and J by 6 bases; unmatched bases: 1. The CDR3 region has the DNA TGCGCCAGCAGCTTGGTGACTAGCGGGAGCAATGAGCAGTTCTTC. Translation gives CASSLVTSGSNEQFF.

The V gene is TRBV27, the J gene TRBJ2-7; 7 bases align to TRBD1. CDR3 length: 14 amino acids. Germline V gives CDR1 MNHEY, CDR2 SMNVEV (reference sequence). With 7 bases clipped from V and 1 base from J, the junction kept 7 bases outside the gene matches. The CDR3 loop is CASNPTGNSYEQYF. In DNA, the CDR3 is TGTGCCAGCAACCCGACAGGGAATTCCTACGAGCAGTACTTC.

The chain is built from TRBV19 and TRBJ2-7; TRBD1 agrees at 8 bases. Germline trimming cut 5 bases from V and 2 bases from J; bases unmatched to any gene: 5. CDR1 and CDR2 (germline): LNHDA, SQIVND (reference sequence). The CDR3 length is 14 residues. As DNA, the CDR3 is TGTGCCAGTAGTGGACAGGGAGAGACCTACGAGCAGTACTTC. It yields the protein CASSGQGETYEQYF.

The rearrangement uses TRBV4-3 and TRBJ2-1, with a tentative D call TRBD1 (5 bases). Germline lookup yields CDR1 LGHNA and CDR2 YSLEER. Trimming took off 0 bases at V and 2 bases at J, with 14 bases between the two ends. This CDR3 is 17 amino acids long. Here the CDR3 reads CASSQDGAPNPYNEQFF. The CDR3 bases are TGCGCCAGCAGCCAAGATGGGGCGCCGAACCCCTACAATGAGCAGTTCTTC.

The chain recombines TRBV7-3 with TRBJ2-5, with D maybe TRBD1 (6 bases). From germline, CDR1 is SGHTA and CDR2 FQGTGA. CDR3 size: 15 residues. The V and J ends lost 0 bases and 4 bases respectively, with 12 bases between them. CDR3 sequence: CASSLTAARGETQYF. CDR3 sequence (DNA): TGTGCCAGCAGCTTAACAGCGGCCAGGGGAGAGACCCAGTACTTC.

Turning to this clone: The same CDR3 is also encoded by other DNA sequences in this sample. The chain employs TRBV6-5 and TRBJ2-7; 8 nucleotides agree with TRBD2. The V segment lost 4 bases and the J segment 4 bases; nucleotides outside the gene matches: 6. Germline V gene data show CDR1 as MNHEY and CDR2 as SVGAGI. The CDR3 loop spans 14 amino acids. CDR3 nucleotides: TGTGCCAGCAGTTCCCGGACTAGCAGTTACGAGCAGTACTTC. Translation gives CASSSRTSSYEQYF.

The chain has TRBV30 and TRBJ2-3; possibly TRBD2 for D (6 bases). Per the germline V gene, CDR1 is GTSNPN and CDR2 is SVGIG (reference sequence). The CDR3 has 15 amino acids. Between the trimmed V and J ends, which lost 0 bases and 4 bases, there was a span of 14 bases. Here the CDR3 reads CAWSVIKAGADTQYF. The CDR3 nucleotides read TGTGCCTGGAGTGTCATCAAAGCGGGCGCAGATACGCAGTATTTT. Variable domain in full (rest from reference TRBV30 and TRBJ2-3): SQTIHQWPATLVQPVGSPLSLECTVEGTSNPNLYWYRQAAGRGLQLLFYSVGIGQISSEVPQNLSASRPQDRQFILSSKKLLLSDSGFYLCAWSVIKAGADTQYFGPGTRLTVL.

As for this clone: At one end the junction does not follow the germline gene, possibly because of a read error. The gene calls are TRBV15 and TRBJ2-7, with 7 bases that match TRBD2. This CDR3 is built from 13 residues. Germline V lookup: CDR1 LNHNV, CDR2 YYDKDF (reference sequence). The DNA of the CDR3 is TGTGCCACCAGCTTCCAGATGGGGGGAGGGCCCGACTTC. This codes for CATSFQMGGGPDF.

The table lists this clone with a count of one. The chain is built from TRBV30 and TRBJ2-7; a possible D gene is TRBD1 (6 bases). Germline-derived CDR1 and CDR2 are GTSNPN and SVGIG (reference sequence). This CDR3 is 14 amino acids long. The V end lost 0 bases, the J end lost 1 base, and 10 bases lay between the germline ends. CDR3 bases: TGTGCCTGGAGTGTCGGCCAGGGGTCCTACGAGCAGTACTTC. This gives the protein CAWSVGQGSYEQYF.

The rearrangement joins TRBV5-4 to TRBJ1-2; possibly TRBD1 for D (6 bases). The ends were cut back, 8 bases at V and 4 bases at J, with 27 bases in the middle. The CDR3 runs 17 residues. Germline CDR1 and CDR2: SGHNT and YYREEE (reference sequence). CDR3 DNA sequence: TGTGCCAGTGAGATCAAGCAGGGGCCAAACATTTTCTATGGCTACACCTTC. Residues: CASEIKQGPNIFYGYTF.